A selection of T cell receptor beta chains follows, all from one sample in a study of T cells in Graves' hyperthyroidism and ophthalmopathy. TCRdb re-called the multiplex PCR reads through MiXCR, storing one row per CDR3 protein. The sample lists roughly 180,000 distinct CDR3 sequences, around 15% seen once, with roughly 32% in the top ten. Sequenced input: blood. The receptors stem from a woman in her fifties or sixties with Graves' hyperthyroidism. The CDR3 runs from the conserved cysteine through the conserved F or W. The D gene is left open where the match is weak. Part of the rows lack a size; the others show once, few, many or a class for expanded clones.

>TRBJ2-7|.|many|TRBV14
CASSPTRVSEQYF
TGTGCCAGCAGCCCGACCAGGGTTTCCGAGCAGTACTTC
>TRBJ2-1|.|many|TRBV5-6
CASSPVVRVGNEQFF
TGTGCCAGCAGCCCCGTTGTCAGGGTTGGGAATGAGCAGTTCTTC
>TRBJ1-1|TRBD1|many|TRBV2
CASSYGTGFGTEAFF
TGTGCCAGCAGCTACGGGACAGGGTTTGGCACTGAAGCTTTCTTT
>TRBJ2-7|.|many|TRBV12-3/TRBV12-4
CASSLVQGHEQYF
TGTGCCAGCAGTTTAGTACAGGGCCACGAGCAGTACTTC
>TRBJ1-2|TRBD1|many|TRBV19
CASSFWTGANYGYTF
TGTGCCAGTAGTTTCTGGACAGGTGCTAACTATGGCTACACCTTC
>TRBJ2-1|.|once|TRBV2
CATRDSPVNEQFF
TGTGCCACCCGGGACTCGCCCGTCAATGAGCAGTTCTTC
>TRBJ2-2|.|few|TRBV5-1
CASSLAGSVNTGELFF
TGCGCCAGCAGCTTGGCCGGTTCTGTGAACACCGGGGAGCTGTTTTTT
>TRBJ2-3|TRBD1|many|TRBV5-1
CASSPDRGTDTQYF
TGCGCCAGCAGCCCGGACAGGGGGACAGATACGCAGTATTTT
>TRBJ2-5|.|many|TRBV7-2
CASSLDSGTKETQYF
TGTGCCAGCAGCTTAGATTCCGGGACAAAAGAGACCCAGTACTTC
>TRBJ1-1|.|many|TRBV7-3
CASSLNGLNTEAFF
TGTGCCAGCAGTTTGAACGGCCTAAACACTGAAGCTTTCTTT
>TRBJ2-2|.|.|TRBV3-1
CASSQYTGELFF
TGTGCCAGCAGCCAGTACACCGGGGAGCTGTTTTTT
>TRBJ1-5|.|many|TRBV19
CASSIDSLNQPQHF
TGTGCCAGTAGTATCGACAGCCTCAATCAGCCCCAGCATTTT
>TRBJ2-7|.|many|TRBV18
CASSPSRAYEQYF
TGTGCCAGCTCACCATCGCGAGCCTACGAGCAGTACTTC
>TRBJ1-1|.|many|TRBV27
CASSSTDSRGTEAFF
TGTGCCAGCAGTTCCACGGACAGCCGTGGGACTGAAGCTTTCTTT
>TRBJ2-7|.|many|TRBV11-2
CASSLMAGRFEQYF
TGTGCCAGCAGCTTAATGGCAGGGAGGTTCGAGCAGTACTTC
>TRBJ2-1|.|.|TRBV20-1
CSARYQGHYNEQFF
TGCAGTGCTAGGTATCAGGGGCACTACAATGAGCAGTTCTTC
>TRBJ2-1|.|many|TRBV28
CASSLWMNNEQFF
TGTGCCAGCAGTTTATGGATGAACAATGAGCAGTTCTTC
>TRBJ1-2|.|many|TRBV19
CATSTGPGSNYGYTF
TGTGCCACCTCAACCGGGCCCGGGTCGAACTATGGCTACACCTTC
>TRBJ1-1|.|many|TRBV11-2
CASSWAATEAFF
TGTGCCAGCAGCTGGGCCGCGACTGAAGCTTTCTTT
>TRBJ1-2|.|many|TRBV7-9
CASSLVPGARHGYTF
TGTGCCAGCAGCTTAGTACCGGGGGCCAGGCATGGCTACACCTTC
>TRBJ1-6|.|many|TRBV2
CASSEDRPPLHF
TGTGCCAGCAGTGAGGACCGCCCGCCCCTCCACTTT
>TRBJ1-4|.|few|TRBV7-2
CASSSRDGSDNEKLFF
TGTGCCAGCAGCTCAAGGGACGGATCAGATAATGAAAAACTGTTTTTT
>TRBJ1-2|TRBD1|many|TRBV6-1
CASSMQGAGYTF
TGTGCCAGCAGTATGCAGGGGGCTGGCTACACCTTC
>TRBJ2-1|.|many|TRBV19
CASSNWRNEQFF
TGTGCCAGTAGTAACTGGAGAAATGAGCAGTTCTTC
>TRBJ1-5|.|.|TRBV6-1
CASSDTVNLPQHF
TGTGCCAGCAGTGATACGGTTAATCTGCCCCAGCATTTT
>TRBJ2-1|.|many|TRBV27
CASSLRKFTTGSYNEQFF
TGTGCCAGCAGTTTAAGGAAGTTTACAACAGGATCCTACAATGAGCAGTTCTTC
>TRBJ2-3|TRBD2|.|TRBV20-1
CSAPGLAGGQVDTQYF
TGCAGTGCTCCCGGACTAGCGGGGGGGCAAGTAGATACGCAGTATTTT
>TRBJ1-1|.|few|TRBV9
CASRGAGTEAFF
TGTGCCAGCAGAGGCGCAGGCACTGAAGCTTTCTTT
>TRBJ1-6|.|.|TRBV20-1
CSASPTLSGSSPLHF
TGCAGTGCTAGCCCAACTCTCTCAGGATCCTCACCCCTCCACTTT
>TRBJ2-3|.|many|TRBV19
CASSWGVSTDTQYF
TGTGCCAGTAGCTGGGGGGTGAGCACAGATACGCAGTATTTT
>TRBJ2-1|.|many|TRBV19
CASSIIAGRGNEQFF
TGTGCCAGTAGTATTATCGCCGGCAGGGGCAATGAGCAGTTCTTC
>TRBJ2-7|.|few|TRBV3-1
CASSQDPSRIGDYEQYF
TGTGCCAGCAGCCAAGATCCCTCCAGAATTGGCGACTACGAGCAGTACTTC
>TRBJ2-1|.|.|TRBV7-9
CASSPGGTTKNEQFF
TGTGCCAGCAGCCCCGGTGGGACCACAAAAAATGAGCAGTTCTTC
>TRBJ1-5|TRBD1|many|TRBV20-1
CSAGTEAYRGQPQHF
TGCAGTGCAGGGACAGAGGCTTACAGGGGGCAGCCCCAGCATTTT
>TRBJ2-5|.|many|TRBV14
CASSQVLGQTQYF
TGTGCCAGCAGCCAAGTTTTGGGACAAACCCAGTACTTC
>TRBJ2-1|.|.|TRBV2
CASQQSQRLGYNEQFF
TGTGCCAGTCAACAAAGCCAGAGACTAGGTTACAATGAGCAGTTCTTC
>TRBJ2-1|.|few|TRBV2
CAGLGTFPYNEQFF
TGTGCCGGCTTAGGGACATTTCCCTACAATGAGCAGTTCTTC
>TRBJ2-7|.|many|TRBV6-1
CASSPRGNYEQYF
TGTGCCAGCAGCCCACGGGGGAACTACGAGCAGTACTTC
>TRBJ1-4|.|many|TRBV6-1
CASSFKGGDEKLFF
TGTGCCAGCAGTTTTAAGGGGGGCGATGAAAAACTGTTTTTT
>TRBJ1-2|.|.|TRBV14
CASSHEGLKGVYGYTF
TGTGCCAGCAGCCATGAGGGGTTGAAGGGGGTCTATGGCTACACCTTC
>TRBJ1-1|.|many|TRBV20-1
CSAPGGRPEAFF
TGCAGTGCTCCCGGGGGTAGGCCTGAAGCTTTCTTT
>TRBJ1-2|TRBD1|once|TRBV30
CAWSAGGKGYTF
TGTGCCTGGAGTGCAGGGGGAAAAGGCTACACCTTC
>TRBJ1-2|.|few|TRBV28
CASNAGGGGGYGYTF
TGTGCCAGCAACGCGGGGGGGGGGGGTGGATATGGCTACACCTTC
>TRBJ2-1|TRBD2|many|TRBV19
CASSIRRGGTYNEQFF
TGTGCCAGTAGTATAAGGCGGGGGGGGACCTACAATGAGCAGTTCTTC
>TRBJ1-1|TRBD1|.|TRBV30
CAWAQGWNTEAFF
TGTGCCTGGGCACAGGGGTGGAACACTGAAGCTTTCTTT
>TRBJ1-2|.|.|TRBV7-9
CASAAGSYGYTF
TGTGCCAGCGCGGCAGGGAGCTATGGCTACACCTTC
>TRBJ2-7|TRBD2|many|TRBV11-2
CASSVLGGSSYEQYF
TGTGCCAGCAGCGTCTTGGGGGGGAGCTCCTACGAGCAGTACTTC
>TRBJ2-1|TRBD2|.|TRBV6-1
CASSAAGGPYNEQFF
TGTGCCAGCAGTGCTGCGGGAGGCCCCTACAATGAGCAGTTCTTC
>TRBJ2-5|.|.|TRBV2
CASNLLGLGGETQYF
TGTGCCAGCAACCTCCTGGGCCTAGGGGGGGAGACCCAGTACTTC
>TRBJ2-7|.|many|TRBV5-1
CASSLVVSPYEQYF
TGCGCCAGCAGCTTGGTCGTCAGCCCCTACGAGCAGTACTTC
>TRBJ2-1|.|many|TRBV7-3
CASSLEGGAGSEQFF
TGTGCCAGCAGCTTAGAAGGGGGCGCCGGGAGTGAGCAGTTCTTC
>TRBJ1-5|.|.|TRBV6-1
CASSGFTSNQPQHF
TGTGCCAGCAGTGGTTTTACGAGCAATCAGCCCCAGCATTTT